The entry below describes one T cell receptor (beta chain). The entry originates in a study of blood T cell repertoires in COVID-19. Background on the study: Whether acute or convalescent, the COVID-19 samples came from the United States, Italy and Spain. Nucleic acid was either cDNA or gDNA, and it came from T cells, B-cell-depleted T cells, or PBMCs.

Produced via immunoSEQ multiplex PCR; TCRdb's table is partial and in-frame only. Among 220,000 or so clones listed, 70% to 90% were seen once. Trimming cost V 2 bases and J 7 bases, with 9 bases left between them. The germline V gene has CDR1 SEHNR and CDR2 FQNEAQ (reference sequence). The CDR3 has 12 residues. This receptor was identified in a man aged 45-65 years who had recovered from COVID-19. V usage is TRBV7-9 and J usage is TRBJ2-7; no reliable D call. The sequencing input was peripheral blood. The DNA for the CDR3 is TGTGCCAGCAGCTTATATCTCGTAGAGCAGTACTTC. It yields the protein CASSLYLVEQYF.